The TCR beta chain under discussion was sequenced for a study of T cell repertoires in cytomegalovirus infection (dated by TCRdb to 2018 to 2020). Looking at the study overall: The peptide stimulations were aimed at well-studied HLA-B-restricted epitopes as well as recently identified HLA-C-restricted CMV epitopes, whose presentation resists viral immunomodulation. Because public TCR beta signatures pointed to carriage of CMV infection together with the matching HLA type, the HLA type of each donor mattered for the analysis.

TCRdb records Illumina HiSeq 1500 as the sequencer. Using fastp at Q25 and MiXCR, TCRdb reprocessed the public reads and kept productive beta chains. Duplicate CDR3 protein sequences are folded into a single record with the most common DNA and genes. This sample is represented by roughly 78,000 distinct CDR3 sequences; around 42% of them were singletons. Approximately 93% of the sample belongs to the ten largest clones. Including cysteine and phenylalanine, the CDR3 has 15 amino acids. Of the read, only the CDR3 DNA is kept; its 45 bases are in frame from base 1. In the germline V gene, CDR1 corresponds to MGHRA and CDR2 to YSYEKL. Compared with germline, V lacks 3 bases and J lacks 2 bases; bases without a gene match: 5. Broader findings and caveats from the paper: Carriers of CMV infection plus the relevant HLA type were discriminated by the cumulative frequency of public TCR beta family members in the study cohort and in an independent roughly 370-donor cohort. The ex vivo response was dominated by HLA-C-restricted CMV-specific TCR beta clonotypes, which also provided the single most frequent clonotype in two of eight donors.

Taken with the paper, the label for treatment or condition translates to: in vitro stimulation with specific CMV peptide epitopes to enrich CMV-specific T cells. In regard to this clonotype: Its antigen is not yet known. No clone much larger than this one lies a single base away; base qualities are absent.

Sequenced material: CD8+ T cells from cultured PBMCs, taken from culture after CMV antigen stimulation. The rearrangement joined TRBV4-1 to TRBJ2-5; the central 8 bases match TRBD1. This sequence originates from a human donor in good health (CMV status not recorded). Some clones in this sample may be carry-over from other donors' samples. The nucleotides read TGCGCCAGCAGCCACCCAGGGGGCGGACAAGAGACCCAGTACTTC. It translates to CASSHPGGGQETQYF.